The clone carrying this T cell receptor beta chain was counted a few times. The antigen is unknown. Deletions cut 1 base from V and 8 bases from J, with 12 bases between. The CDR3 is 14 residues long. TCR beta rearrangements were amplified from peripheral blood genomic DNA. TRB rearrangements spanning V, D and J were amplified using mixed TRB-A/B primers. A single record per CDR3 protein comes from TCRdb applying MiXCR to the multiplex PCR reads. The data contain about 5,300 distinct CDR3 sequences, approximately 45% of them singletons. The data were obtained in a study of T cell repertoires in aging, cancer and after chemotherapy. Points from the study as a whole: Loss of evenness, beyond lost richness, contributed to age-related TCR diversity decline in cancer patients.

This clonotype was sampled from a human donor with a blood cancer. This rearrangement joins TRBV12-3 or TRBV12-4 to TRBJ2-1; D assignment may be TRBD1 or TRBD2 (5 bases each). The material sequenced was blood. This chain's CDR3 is CASSLGLGVDEQFF. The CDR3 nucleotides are TGTGCCAGCAGTTTAGGATTGGGGGTGGATGAGCAGTTCTTC.